This paragraph covers one T cell receptor (beta chain) sequence. Its target is unknown. This entry belongs to a study of shared clonotypes between healthy human individuals. Overall study context: The donor group consisted of two women and a few men, aged 18 to 49.

Positive CCR7 selection of CD45RO-negative cells yielded the naive CD8 cells, and terminally differentiated effector memory CD45RA+ cells were excluded. Notes on the study in general: All-four-donor shared clonotypes had higher generation probabilities than non-shared clonotypes did. Rarefaction indicated that sorted-subset sequencing remained incomplete although depth was large. The donor pool, a small one, limited the genetic and exposure-history diversity represented.

CDR3 length equals 16 residues. V dropped 5 bases and J dropped 0 bases, with 16 bases sitting between them. CDR1 and CDR2 (germline): SEHNR, FQNEAQ (reference sequence). The repertoire was sequenced with immunoSEQ multiplex PCR; TCRdb's copy has only in-frame clones and lacks some. The data contain some 800,000 clones, over 90% of them singletons. The clonotype was recovered from a man aged 25 to 40 in good health. Sequences were obtained from naive CD8+ T cells sorted from blood. This chain joins TRBV7-9 and TRBJ2-5; maybe TRBD1 (6 bases). CDR3 protein: CASSPRTAKYQETQYF. DNA of the CDR3: TGTGCCAGCAGCCCAAGGACAGCGAAGTACCAAGAGACCCAGTACTTC.